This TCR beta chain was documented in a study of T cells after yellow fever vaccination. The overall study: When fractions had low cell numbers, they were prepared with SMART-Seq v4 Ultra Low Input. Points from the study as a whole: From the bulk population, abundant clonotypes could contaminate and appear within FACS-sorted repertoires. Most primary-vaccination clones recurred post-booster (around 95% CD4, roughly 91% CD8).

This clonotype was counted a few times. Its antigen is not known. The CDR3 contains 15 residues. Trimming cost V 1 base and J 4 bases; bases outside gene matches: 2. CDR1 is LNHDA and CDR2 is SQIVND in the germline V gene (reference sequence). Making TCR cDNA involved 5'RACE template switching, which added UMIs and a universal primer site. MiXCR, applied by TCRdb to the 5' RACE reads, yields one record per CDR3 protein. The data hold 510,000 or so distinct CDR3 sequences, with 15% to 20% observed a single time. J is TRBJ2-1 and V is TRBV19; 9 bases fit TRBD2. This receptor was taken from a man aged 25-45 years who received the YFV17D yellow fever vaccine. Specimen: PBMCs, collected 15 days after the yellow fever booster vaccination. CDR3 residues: CASSIALAGYNEQFF. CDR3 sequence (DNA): TGTGCCAGTAGTATAGCTCTAGCGGGATACAATGAGCAGTTCTTC.